This TCR beta chain was captured by sequencing in a study of cytomegalovirus exposure and HLA in healthy donors. Study observations and caveats: In a later analysis, more than 15,000 TCR beta sequences were associated with HLA alleles at 0.05 false discovery rate. The study flagged roughly 150 TCR beta chains as cytomegalovirus-associated. In a later analysis, HLA-C alleles had the fewest associated TCRs, DRB1 alleles the most. Later genetic work tied a missense DCLRE1C variant to beta-chain V and J trimming.

Notes on this clone: Its specificity is unknown.

Vbeta (60) and Jbeta (13) primers were used in the PCR. TCRdb keeps only in-frame clones here, not all; method: immunoSEQ multiplex PCR. The specimen's table records approximately 100,000 clones. Germline V CDR1 and CDR2: SGHDT, YYEEEE. The CDR3 has 16 amino acids. V gave up 8 bases and J gave up 7 bases; unmatched junction bases: 17. The sequenced sample consisted of PBMCs. The gene calls are TRBV5-6 and TRBJ2-1; 8 positions agree with TRBD2. The TCR sequence derives from a man aged 50 or older in good health and CMV-seronegative. CDR3 loop: CASLELTGGRINEQFF. The DNA for the CDR3 is TGTGCCAGTCTTGAGCTGACGGGAGGGAGGATAAATGAGCAGTTCTTC.